The next 12 T cell receptor beta chains were all read from a single sample in a study of blood T cells in healthy people across ages. Primed by a sample-barcoded 5' primer and a J-beta primer mix, a second PCR proceeded for about 6 to 11 cycles. TCRdb independently ran MiXCR on the 5' RACE reads; one entry per CDR3 protein. Seen here are under 2 million distinct CDR3 sequences, roughly 32% observed once, and the top ten hold about 10%. The sample was blood. These receptors came from a woman in her 30s in good health.

V is TRBV11-2 and J is TRBJ1-1; no firm D call. The V and J ends lost 3 bases and 7 bases respectively, with 15 bases between them. Per the germline V gene, CDR1 is SGHAT and CDR2 is FQNNGV. The CDR3 length is 14 residues. The CDR3 spells CASSLYRFSGEAFF. In DNA, the CDR3 is TGTGCCAGCAGCTTGTACCGCTTCTCAGGTGAAGCTTTCTTT.

J is TRBJ2-1 and V is TRBV11-2; unclear D gene. V was shortened by 4 bases and J by 2 bases, with 18 bases between the two germline ends. The CDR3 has 17 residues. CDR1 is SGHAT, CDR2 FQNNGV, per germline. CDR3 bases: TGTGCCAGCAGCTCCACCCCGTGGCAGGCAACCTACAATGAGCAGTTCTTC. Its protein is CASSSTPWQATYNEQFF. Together with reference TRBV11-2 and TRBJ2-1, the CDR3 gives the full variable domain: EAGVAQSPRYKIIEKRQSVAFWCNPISGHATLYWYQQILGQGPKLLIQFQNNGVVDDSQLPKDRFSAERLKGVDSTLKIQPAKLEDSAVYLCASSSTPWQATYNEQFFGPGTRLTVL.

The chain has TRBV12-3 or TRBV12-4 and TRBJ2-3; TRBD2 matches 7 bases. The CDR3 sequence is 16 residues long. V lost 3 bases to trimming and J lost 6 bases; unmatched junction nucleotides: 12. CDR3 region: CASSFQRGGRRDTQYF. CDR3 sequence (DNA): TGTGCCAGCAGTTTTCAGCGGGGCGGACGACGGGATACGCAGTATTTT.

The rearrangement joins TRBV27 to TRBJ2-3, with 10 positions matching TRBD2. This CDR3 is built from 16 residues. After removal of 5 bases from V and 2 bases from J, the junction contained 7 bases not matched to a gene. Germline CDR1 and CDR2: MNHEY and SMNVEV (reference sequence). The DNA for the CDR3 is TGTGCCAGCAGTCCCAGCGGGGGGGAATTCACAGATACGCAGTATTTT. It codes for CASSPSGGEFTDTQYF.

The chain has TRBV4-1 and TRBJ2-3; TRBD2 is a possible D gene (5 bases). The CDR3 has 18 amino acids. CDR1 is MGHRA and CDR2 is YSYEKL in the germline V gene. Trimming left V 4 bases short and J 1 base short, with 21 bases between. The CDR3 sequence: CASSPLAAHPMGTDTQYF. CDR3 coding DNA: TGCGCCAGCAGCCCCCTAGCCGCGCATCCTATGGGCACAGATACGCAGTATTTT.

A remark on this clonotype: A junction boundary mismatches the germline segment, possibly from a read error. V usage is TRBV9 and J usage is TRBJ2-7; 12 positions match TRBD1. In germline, CDR1 is SGDLS, CDR2 YYNGEE. The CDR3 sequence is 15 residues long. The CDR3 loop is CAGSASGQGANEQYF. CDR3 nucleotides: TGTGCCGGCAGCGCCTCGGGACAGGGGGCAAACGAGCAGTACTTC.

The V and J genes are TRBV10-3 and TRBJ1-2, with D maybe TRBD1 (5 bases). The CDR3 totals 15 residues. CDR1 and CDR2 (germline): ENHRY, SYGVKD. V lost 3 bases to trimming and J lost 4 bases, with 15 bases between them. CDR3 region: CAISDPSLTAYGYTF. The DNA of the CDR3 is TGTGCCATCAGTGACCCCAGCTTGACAGCCTATGGCTACACCTTC.

This clonotype was detected many times. CDR3 sequence (DNA): TGTGCCAGCAGACCCACGGGGAGAGAAGGCTACACCTTC. Protein product: CASRPTGREGYTF. This chain joins TRBV28 and TRBJ1-2; D gene uncertain. Trimming left V 6 bases short and J 8 bases short, with 16 bases between. Germline V gene data show CDR1 as MDHEN and CDR2 as SYDVKM. CDR3 length: 13 amino acids.

The rearrangement links TRBV6-5 to TRBJ2-7; the match to TRBD1 covers 11 bases. Germline trimming cut 6 bases from V and 4 bases from J; bases unmatched to any gene: 8. From germline, CDR1 is MNHEY and CDR2 SVGAGI. The CDR3 has 15 amino acids. CDR3 loop: CASSRRGDRGYEQYF. Here the CDR3 DNA reads TGTGCCAGCAGCCGACGAGGGGACAGGGGGTACGAGCAGTACTTC.

The rearrangement links TRBV20-1 to TRBJ2-7; 7 bases match TRBD1. V lost 6 bases to trimming and J lost 4 bases; unmatched junction nucleotides: 6. There are 12 residues in the CDR3. Germline V gene sequence: CDR1 DFQATT, CDR2 SNEGSKA (reference sequence). CDR3 nucleotide sequence: TGCAGTGCCAACAGGGGCGTTTACGAGCAGTACTTC. Protein sequence: CSANRGVYEQYF.

As for this clonotype: Germline and junction disagree at one end, which may indicate a read error. J is TRBJ1-1 and V is TRBV24-1, with 8 nucleotides matching TRBD1. CDR1 KGHDR and CDR2 SFDVKD come from the germline V gene. This CDR3 is 18 amino acids long. CDR3 protein: CAASDLSQGAKENTEAFF. The CDR3 nucleotides read TGTGCCGCCAGTGATCTGAGTCAGGGGGCGAAGGAGAACACTGAAGCTTTCTTT.

The chain has TRBV20-1 and TRBJ1-1; the match to TRBD1 covers 7 bases. J was trimmed by 5 bases and V by 6 bases; bases with no gene match: 3. The germline CDR1 and CDR2 sequences are DFQATT and SNEGSKA (reference sequence). The CDR3 covers 11 residues. The CDR3 DNA reads as TGCAGTGCCGACAGGGAGACTGAAGCTTTCTTT. Residues: CSADRETEAFF.